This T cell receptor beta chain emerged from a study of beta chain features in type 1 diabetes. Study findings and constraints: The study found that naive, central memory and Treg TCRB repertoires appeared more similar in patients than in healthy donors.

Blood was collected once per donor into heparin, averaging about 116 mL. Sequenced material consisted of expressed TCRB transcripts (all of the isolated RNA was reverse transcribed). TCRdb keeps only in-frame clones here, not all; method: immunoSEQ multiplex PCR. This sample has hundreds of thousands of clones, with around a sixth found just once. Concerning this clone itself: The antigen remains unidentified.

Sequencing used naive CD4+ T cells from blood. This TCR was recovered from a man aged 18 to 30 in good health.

CDR3 region: CASSLVRNSNQPQHF. DNA of the CDR3: TGTGCCAGCAGCTTAGTTCGGAATAGCAATCAGCCCCAGCATTTT. This chain joins TRBV7-2 and TRBJ1-5; unclear D gene. V was clipped by 1 base and J by 0 bases, with 7 bases between them. Germline CDR1 and CDR2: SGHTA and FQGNSA. This CDR3 is 15 amino acids long.